This T cell receptor (beta chain) was captured in a study of blood T cells in healthy people across ages. Combining a sample-barcoded 5' primer with a J-beta primer mix, a second PCR ran for roughly 6 to 12 cycles. TCRdb re-called the 5' RACE reads with MiXCR, one entry per CDR3 protein. The sample shows about 1.6 million distinct CDR3 sequences, roughly 32% of them seen only once. The table lists this clonotype with a few counts. Its antigen is currently unknown. One junction end does not reproduce the germline sequence, and a read error may be involved. Isolation recovered at least 6.5 million PBMCs from every sample. The study's findings and limits: What prevented conclusive comparison of naive and antigen-experienced cells was that PBMCs were unsorted. Diversity figures derived from one million T cells were judged to underestimate the true value.

In germline, CDR1 is DFQATT, CDR2 SNEGSKA (reference sequence). The CDR3 sequence is 16 residues long. The sequenced sample was blood. The TCR comes from a woman in her 30s in good health. J is TRBJ1-1 and V is TRBV20-1; perhaps TRBD1 as D (5 bases). The CDR3 protein is CSARPVSGTLNTETFF. Here the CDR3 DNA reads TGCAGTGCTAGACCTGTATCCGGGACTTTGAACACTGAAACTTTCTTT.